This T cell receptor beta chain was recovered during a study of blood T cell repertoires in COVID-19. CDR1 is SGHAT and CDR2 is FQNNGV in the germline V gene. The CDR3 sequence is 15 residues long. The V and J ends lost 4 bases and 5 bases, in that order; junction bases with no gene match: 4. In the source study's methods: Amplification from reference gene primers served as the basis for estimated nucleated cell counts. The method was immunoSEQ multiplex PCR; TCRdb's version includes in-frame clones alone and lacks a portion of them. V and J calls and clone size are as listed in that table; D and trimming were resolved from the DNA. The repertoire has 110,000 to 150,000 clones, 65% to 90% of them found once; the top ten carry 9.5% to 13%.

V gene TRBV11-2 combines with J gene TRBJ2-1, with 11 bases fitting TRBD2. The sample comprised peripheral blood. The origin of this receptor is a man in his sixties with active or convalescent COVID-19. CDR3 nucleotide sequence: TGTGCCAGCAGCTCCAGACTAGCGGGAAACAATGAGCAGTTCTTC. Its protein product is CASSSRLAGNNEQFF.